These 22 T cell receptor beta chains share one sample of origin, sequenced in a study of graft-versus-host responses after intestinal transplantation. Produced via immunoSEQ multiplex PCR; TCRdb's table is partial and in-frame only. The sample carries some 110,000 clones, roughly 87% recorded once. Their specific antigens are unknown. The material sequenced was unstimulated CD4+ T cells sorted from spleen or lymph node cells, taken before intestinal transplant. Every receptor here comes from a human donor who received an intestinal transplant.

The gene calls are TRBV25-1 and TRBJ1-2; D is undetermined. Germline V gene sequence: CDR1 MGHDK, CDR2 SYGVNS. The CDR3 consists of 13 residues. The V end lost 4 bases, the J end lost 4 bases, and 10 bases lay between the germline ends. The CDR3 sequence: CASSGEDRYGYTF. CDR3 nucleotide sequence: TGTGCCAGCAGTGGGGAGGACCGCTATGGCTACACCTTC.

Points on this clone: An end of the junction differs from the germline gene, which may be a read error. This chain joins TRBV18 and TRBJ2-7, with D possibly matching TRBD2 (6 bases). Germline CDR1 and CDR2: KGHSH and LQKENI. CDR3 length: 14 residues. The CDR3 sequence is CTSSPGTYSYEQYF. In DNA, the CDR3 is TGTACCAGCTCACCAGGGACTTACTCCTACGAGCAGTACTTC.

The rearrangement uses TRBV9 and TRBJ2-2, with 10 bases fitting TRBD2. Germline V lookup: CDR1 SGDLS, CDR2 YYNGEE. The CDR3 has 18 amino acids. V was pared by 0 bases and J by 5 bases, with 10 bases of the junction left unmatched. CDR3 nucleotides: TGTGCCAGCAGCGTAGTACCAGCGGGGGGGCGCGTTACCGGGGAGCTGTTTTTT. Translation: CASSVVPAGGRVTGELFF.

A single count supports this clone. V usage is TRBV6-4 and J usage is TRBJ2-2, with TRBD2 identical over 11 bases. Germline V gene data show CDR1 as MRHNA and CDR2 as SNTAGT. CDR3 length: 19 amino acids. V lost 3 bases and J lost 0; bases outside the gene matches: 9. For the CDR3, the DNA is TGTGCCAGCAGTGAAAGACTAGCGGGGCCTACCGCGAACACCGGGGAGCTGTTTTTT. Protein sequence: CASSERLAGPTANTGELFF.

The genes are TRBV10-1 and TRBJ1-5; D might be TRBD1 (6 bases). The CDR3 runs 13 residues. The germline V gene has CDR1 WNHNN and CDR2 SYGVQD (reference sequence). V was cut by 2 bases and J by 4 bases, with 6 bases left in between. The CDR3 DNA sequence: TGCGCCAGCAGTGAGGGACAGAATCAGCCCCAGCATTTT. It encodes CASSEGQNQPQHF.

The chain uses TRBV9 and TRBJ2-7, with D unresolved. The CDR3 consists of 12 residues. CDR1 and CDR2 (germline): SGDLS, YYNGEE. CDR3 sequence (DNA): TGTCCCCGGCGGACCGACACCTACGAGCAGTACTTC. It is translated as CPRRTDTYEQYF.

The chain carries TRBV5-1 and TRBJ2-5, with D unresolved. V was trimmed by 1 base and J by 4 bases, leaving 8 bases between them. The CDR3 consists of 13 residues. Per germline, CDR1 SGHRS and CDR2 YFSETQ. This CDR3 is CASSLRAGETQYF. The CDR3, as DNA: TGCGCCAGCAGCTTGAGGGCTGGAGAGACCCAGTACTTC.

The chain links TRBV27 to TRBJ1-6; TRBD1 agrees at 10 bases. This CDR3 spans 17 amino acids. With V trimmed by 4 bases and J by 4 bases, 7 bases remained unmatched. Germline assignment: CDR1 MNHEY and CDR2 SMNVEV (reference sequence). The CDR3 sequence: CASSWTGGGYYNSPLHF. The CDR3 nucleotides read TGTGCCAGCAGTTGGACAGGGGGAGGGTATTATAATTCACCCCTCCACTTT.

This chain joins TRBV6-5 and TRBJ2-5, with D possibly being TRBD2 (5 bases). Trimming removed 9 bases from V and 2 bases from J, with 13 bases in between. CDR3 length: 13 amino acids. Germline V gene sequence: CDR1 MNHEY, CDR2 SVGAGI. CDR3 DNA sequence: TGTGCCAGTACCCCCGGACTTCAAGAGACCCAGTACTTC. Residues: CASTPGLQETQYF.

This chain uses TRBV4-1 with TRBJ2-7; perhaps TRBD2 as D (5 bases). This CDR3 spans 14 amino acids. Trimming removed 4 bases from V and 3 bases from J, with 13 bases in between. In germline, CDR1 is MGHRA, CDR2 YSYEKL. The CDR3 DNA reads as TGCGCCAGCAGCCGAGAGGAGGACCGCTACGAGCAGTACTTC. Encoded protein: CASSREEDRYEQYF.

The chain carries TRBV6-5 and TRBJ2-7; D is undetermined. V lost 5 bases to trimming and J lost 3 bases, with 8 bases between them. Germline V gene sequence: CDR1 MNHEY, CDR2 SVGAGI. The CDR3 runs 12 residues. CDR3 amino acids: CASSDYRYEQYF. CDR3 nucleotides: TGTGCCAGCAGTGATTACCGCTACGAGCAGTACTTC.

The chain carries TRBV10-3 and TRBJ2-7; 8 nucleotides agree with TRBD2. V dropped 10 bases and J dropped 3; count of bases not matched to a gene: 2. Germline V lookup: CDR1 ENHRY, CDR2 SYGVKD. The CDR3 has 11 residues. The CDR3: CATGGNYEQYF. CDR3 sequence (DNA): TGTGCCACGGGGGGGAACTACGAGCAGTACTTC.

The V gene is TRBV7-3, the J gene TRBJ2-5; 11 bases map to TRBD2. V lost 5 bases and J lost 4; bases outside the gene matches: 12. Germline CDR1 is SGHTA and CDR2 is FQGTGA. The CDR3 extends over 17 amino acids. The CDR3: CASSLGSLAGGIETQYF. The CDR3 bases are TGTGCCAGCAGCCTAGGGTCTTTAGCGGGAGGGATAGAGACCCAGTACTTC.

The CDR3 region has the DNA TGTGCCAGCAGTTACTCGGGCACCAATGAGCAGTTCTTC. Translated, it gives CASSYSGTNEQFF. This rearrangement joins TRBV6-6 to TRBJ2-1; D gene ambiguous. This CDR3 contains 13 residues. V lost 0 bases to trimming and J lost 6 bases, with 6 bases between them. Germline V gene sequence: CDR1 MNHNY, CDR2 SVGAGI (reference sequence).

The CDR3 nucleotides read TGTGCCAGCAGTTCCGGGCTCCCCTATGGCTACACCTTC. Its protein product is CASSSGLPYGYTF. The V and J genes are TRBV27 and TRBJ1-2; D is unresolved. The CDR3 sequence is 13 residues long. Germline assignment: CDR1 MNHEY and CDR2 SMNVEV (reference sequence). V was trimmed by 4 bases and J by 4 bases, leaving 10 bases between them.

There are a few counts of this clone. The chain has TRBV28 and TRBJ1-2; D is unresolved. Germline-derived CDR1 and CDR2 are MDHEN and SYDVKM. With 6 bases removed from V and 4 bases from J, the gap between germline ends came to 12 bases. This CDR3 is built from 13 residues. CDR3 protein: CASRPTQVYGYTF. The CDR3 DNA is TGTGCCAGCAGACCAACTCAGGTCTATGGCTACACCTTC.

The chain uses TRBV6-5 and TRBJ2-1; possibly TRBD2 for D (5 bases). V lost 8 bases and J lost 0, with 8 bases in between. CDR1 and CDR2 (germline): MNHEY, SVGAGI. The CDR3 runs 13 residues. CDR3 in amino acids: CASREGSYNEQFF. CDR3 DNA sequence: TGTGCCAGCCGCGAGGGCTCCTACAATGAGCAGTTCTTC.

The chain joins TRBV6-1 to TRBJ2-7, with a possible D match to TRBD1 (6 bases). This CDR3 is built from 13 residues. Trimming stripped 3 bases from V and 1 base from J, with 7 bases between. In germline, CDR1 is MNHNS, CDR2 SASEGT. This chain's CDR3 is CASSETGSYEQYF. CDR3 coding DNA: TGTGCCAGCAGTGAGACAGGTTCCTACGAGCAGTACTTC.

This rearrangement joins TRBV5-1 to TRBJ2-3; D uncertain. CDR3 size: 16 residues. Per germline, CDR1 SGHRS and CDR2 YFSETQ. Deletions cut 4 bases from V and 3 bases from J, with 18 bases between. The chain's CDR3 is CASSQSVPRGTDTQYF. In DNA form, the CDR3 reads TGCGCCAGCAGCCAAAGCGTCCCGAGAGGTACAGATACGCAGTATTTT.

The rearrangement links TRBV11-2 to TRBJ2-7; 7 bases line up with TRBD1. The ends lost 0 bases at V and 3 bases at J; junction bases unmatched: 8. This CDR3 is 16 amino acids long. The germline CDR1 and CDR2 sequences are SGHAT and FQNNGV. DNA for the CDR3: TGTGCCAGCAGCTTAGATCGGGGACAGCCTTTCTACGAGCAGTACTTC. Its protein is CASSLDRGQPFYEQYF.

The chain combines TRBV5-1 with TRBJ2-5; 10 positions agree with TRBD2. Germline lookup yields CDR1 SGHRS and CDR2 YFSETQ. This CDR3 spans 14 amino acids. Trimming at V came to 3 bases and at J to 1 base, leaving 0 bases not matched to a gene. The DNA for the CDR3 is TGCGCCAGCAGCTGGACTAGCGGCCAAGAGACCCAGTACTTC. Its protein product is CASSWTSGQETQYF.

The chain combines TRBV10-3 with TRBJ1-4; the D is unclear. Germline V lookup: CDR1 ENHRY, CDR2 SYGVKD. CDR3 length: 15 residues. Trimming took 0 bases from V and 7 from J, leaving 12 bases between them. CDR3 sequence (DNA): TGTGCCATCAGTGAGTCGCGGGGTCGAGTTGAAAAACTGTTTTTT. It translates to CAISESRGRVEKLFF.